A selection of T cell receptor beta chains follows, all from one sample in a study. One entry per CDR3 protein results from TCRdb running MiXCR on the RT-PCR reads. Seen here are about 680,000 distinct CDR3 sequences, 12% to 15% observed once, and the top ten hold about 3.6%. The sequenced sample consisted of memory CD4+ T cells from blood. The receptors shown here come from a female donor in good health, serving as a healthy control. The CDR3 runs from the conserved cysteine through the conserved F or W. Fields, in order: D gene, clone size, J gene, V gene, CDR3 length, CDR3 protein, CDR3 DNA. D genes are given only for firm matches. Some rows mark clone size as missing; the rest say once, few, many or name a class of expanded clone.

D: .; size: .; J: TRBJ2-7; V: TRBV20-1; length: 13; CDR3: CSAPGQTQYEQYF; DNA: TGCAGTGCTCCTGGACAGACTCAATACGAGCAGTACTTC
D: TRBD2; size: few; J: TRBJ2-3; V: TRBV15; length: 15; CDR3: CATSRGSGSTDTQYF; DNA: TGTGCCACCAGCAGAGGTAGCGGGAGCACAGATACGCAGTATTTT
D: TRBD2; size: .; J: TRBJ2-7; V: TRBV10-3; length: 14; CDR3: CAISPGTTTYEQYF; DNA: TGTGCCATCAGTCCCGGGACTACGACGTACGAGCAGTACTTC
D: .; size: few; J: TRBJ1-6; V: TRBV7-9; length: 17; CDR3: CASSLGAPQGGNSPLHF; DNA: TGTGCCAGCAGCTTAGGAGCCCCACAGGGTGGTAATTCACCCCTCCACTTT
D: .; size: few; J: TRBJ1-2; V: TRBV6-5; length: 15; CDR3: CASSRPWTEGYGYTF; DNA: TGTGCCAGCAGTCGACCCTGGACAGAAGGCTATGGCTACACCTTC
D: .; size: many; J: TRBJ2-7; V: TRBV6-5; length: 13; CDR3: CASSRLANHEQYF; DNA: TGTGCCAGCAGCCGCCTAGCGAACCACGAGCAGTACTTC
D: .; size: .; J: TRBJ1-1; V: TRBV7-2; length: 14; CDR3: CASSPWTRDTEAFF; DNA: TGTGCCAGCAGCCCATGGACTAGGGACACTGAAGCTTTCTTT
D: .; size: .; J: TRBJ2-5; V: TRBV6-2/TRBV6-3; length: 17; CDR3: CASSSTPPLATIGTQYF; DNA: TGTGCCAGCAGTTCGACCCCCCCACTAGCTACTATAGGGACCCAGTACTTC
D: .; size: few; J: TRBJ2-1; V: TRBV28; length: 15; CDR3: CASIRGGTFYNEQFF; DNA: TGTGCCAGCATCCGTGGGGGGACTTTCTACAATGAGCAGTTCTTC
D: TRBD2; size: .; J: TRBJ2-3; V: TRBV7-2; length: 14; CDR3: CASSQTSGTDTQYF; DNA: TGTGCCAGCAGCCAGACTAGCGGCACAGATACGCAGTATTTT
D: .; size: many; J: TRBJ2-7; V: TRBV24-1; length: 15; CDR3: CATSDRQVGVYEQYF; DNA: TGTGCCACCAGTGATCGACAGGTGGGGGTCTACGAGCAGTACTTC
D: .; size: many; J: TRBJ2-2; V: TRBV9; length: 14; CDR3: CASSVDWNTGELFF; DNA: TGTGCCAGCAGCGTAGACTGGAACACCGGGGAGCTGTTTTTT
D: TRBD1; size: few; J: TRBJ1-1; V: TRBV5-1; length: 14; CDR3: CASSFRDRDTEAFF; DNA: TGCGCCAGCAGCTTCCGGGACAGGGACACTGAAGCTTTCTTT
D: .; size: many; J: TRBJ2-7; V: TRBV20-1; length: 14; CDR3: CSASDWTRTYEQYF; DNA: TGCAGTGCTAGTGACTGGACCCGGACCTACGAGCAGTACTTC
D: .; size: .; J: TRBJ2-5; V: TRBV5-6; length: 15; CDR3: CASSSPDSLGETQYF; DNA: TGTGCCAGCAGCTCCCCCGACTCTCTGGGAGAGACCCAGTACTTC
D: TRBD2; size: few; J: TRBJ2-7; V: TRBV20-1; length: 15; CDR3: CSASLRLAGNYEQYF; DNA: TGCAGTGCTAGCCTCCGACTAGCGGGGAACTACGAGCAGTACTTC
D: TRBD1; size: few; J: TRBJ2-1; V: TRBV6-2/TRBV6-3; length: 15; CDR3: CASRRPGTVYNEQFF; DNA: TGTGCCAGCAGACGACCCGGGACAGTATACAATGAGCAGTTCTTC
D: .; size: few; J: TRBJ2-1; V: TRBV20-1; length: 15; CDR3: CSARRTGSSYNEQFF; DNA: TGCAGTGCTAGACGTACTGGATCCTCCTACAATGAGCAGTTCTTC
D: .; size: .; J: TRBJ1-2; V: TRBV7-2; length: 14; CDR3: CASSPLGGDYGYTF; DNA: TGTGCCAGCAGCCCACTTGGGGGGGACTATGGCTACACCTTC
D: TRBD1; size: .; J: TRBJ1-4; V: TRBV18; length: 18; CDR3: CASSPRSLQGATNEKLFF; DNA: TGTGCCAGCTCACCACGAAGTCTACAGGGGGCAACTAATGAAAAACTGTTTTTT
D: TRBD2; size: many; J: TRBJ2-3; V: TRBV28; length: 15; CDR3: CASSTLAGATDTQYF; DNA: TGTGCCAGCAGCACGCTAGCGGGAGCCACAGATACGCAGTATTTT
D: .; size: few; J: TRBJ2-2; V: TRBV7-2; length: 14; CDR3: CASSLGYRTGELFF; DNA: TGTGCCAGCAGCTTAGGTTACCGGACCGGGGAGCTGTTTTTT